Reported below is one T cell receptor (beta chain). Its antigen is currently unknown. Every donor was a Caucasian adult from Nashville, Tennessee. The repertoire was sequenced with immunoSEQ multiplex PCR; TCRdb's copy has only in-frame clones and lacks some. The top ten clones hold 0.11% to 0.15% of a sample with about 2.4 million clones, around nine tenths of them seen once. The data derive from a study of shared clonotypes between healthy human individuals. The study's findings and limits: Sorted-subset samples were not fully sequenced, rarefaction indicated.

Germline assignment: CDR1 SGHKS and CDR2 YYEKEE (reference sequence). V was clipped by 0 bases and J by 2 bases, with 9 bases between them. The CDR3 loop spans 14 amino acids. The receptor was derived from a man younger than 35 in good health. What was sequenced was naive CD4+ T cells sorted from blood. Subset of the sample: CD45RA+ positively selected. V usage is TRBV5-5 and J usage is TRBJ2-7; D gene uncertain. The DNA of the CDR3 is TGTGCCAGCAGCTTGGACGCCGTACCCTACGAGCAGTACTTC. This codes for CASSLDAVPYEQYF.